Below, 6 T cell receptor beta chains from the same sample are listed, as sequenced in a study of blood T cells in healthy people across ages. A second PCR of about 7 to 11 cycles used a sample-barcoded 5' primer and a J-beta primer mix. TCRdb used MiXCR to reprocess the 5' RACE reads, holding one entry per CDR3 protein. The top ten clones hold 13% of a sample with 1 million to 1.2 million distinct CDR3 sequences, roughly two fifths of them seen once. Material for sequencing was blood. The receptors derive from a man younger than 35 in good health.

The chain joins TRBV6-2 or TRBV6-3 to TRBJ2-7; D is ambiguous. The V end lost 11 bases, the J end lost 3 bases, and 20 bases lay between the germline ends. CDR3 size: 14 residues. Looked up from germline, CDR1 is MNHEY and CDR2 is SVGEGT. The CDR3 region has the DNA TGTGCCTCCTGTAAGGATCCGGGTGTCTACGAGCAGTACTTC. Protein: CASCKDPGVYEQYF.

This chain links TRBV20-1 with TRBJ2-3; no firm D call. Germline assignment: CDR1 DFQATT and CDR2 SNEGSKA (reference sequence). Trimming shortened V by 4 bases and J by 4 bases, and 9 bases separated the two germline ends. The CDR3 runs 12 residues. CDR3 amino acids: CSAIGVSDTQYF. Written as DNA, the CDR3 is TGCAGTGCTATTGGGGTGTCAGATACGCAGTATTTT.

This chain connects TRBV6-2 or TRBV6-3 to TRBJ1-6; tentatively, D is TRBD1 (5 bases). Trimming cost V 3 bases and J 0 bases, with 24 bases left between them. The CDR3 has 21 residues. Germline values: CDR1 MNHEY, CDR2 SVGEGT. CDR3 in amino acids: CASSYPAGDGGEYSYNSPLHF. The CDR3 DNA sequence: TGTGCCAGCAGTTATCCCGCCGGCGACGGGGGAGAATACTCCTATAATTCACCCCTCCACTTT.

There are many counts of this clonotype. The chain couples TRBV18 to TRBJ2-7, with unresolved D. V was cut by 3 bases and J by 0 bases, with 24 bases left in between. CDR1 is KGHSH and CDR2 is LQKENI in the germline V gene. This CDR3 has 19 residues. As DNA, the CDR3 is TGTGCCAGCTCACCGTCTAACGGTTACGCCAGAACGAGCTCCTACGAGCAGTACTTC. Its protein is CASSPSNGYARTSSYEQYF.

The rearrangement joins TRBV25-1 to TRBJ1-2; no clear D. Germline values: CDR1 MGHDK, CDR2 SYGVNS. CDR3 length: 12 residues. V was cut by 11 bases and J by 8 bases, with 18 bases left in between. Written as DNA, the CDR3 is TGTGCCGCCACAAACGGGATAGCCGGCTACACCTTC. Its protein is CAATNGIAGYTF.

The rearrangement joins TRBV4-2 to TRBJ1-2; 10 nucleotides match TRBD1. V dropped 4 bases and J dropped 4; count of bases not matched to a gene: 9. The CDR3 runs 16 residues. Germline assignment: CDR1 LGHNA and CDR2 YNFKEQ. CDR3 bases: TGTGCCAGCAGCCCTGTAGGGGACAGGGGAGTCTATGGCTACACCTTC. Translation: CASSPVGDRGVYGYTF.